Listed below are T cell receptor beta chains from one sample, sequenced in a study of shared clonotypes between healthy human individuals. Sequenced by immunoSEQ multiplex PCR; TCRdb stores in-frame clones only, minus some. This sample has over a million clones; roughly 96% occur once, and the top ten carry approximately 1.2%. The sequenced sample consisted of naive CD4+ T cells sorted from blood. These receptors came from a man younger than 40 in good health. CDR3s include the opening cysteine and the closing phenylalanine or tryptophan. Each record gives: D gene, V gene, clone size, J gene, CDR3 DNA, CDR3 protein. D genes are given only for firm matches. Where a row states a size, it is once, few, many or the class of an expanded clone; other rows omit it.

d_call: .
v_call: TRBV5-1
clone_size: .
j_call: TRBJ1-4
cdr3_nt: TGCGCCAGCAGCTTGGGAGACTTGGGGACGTCTAATGAAAAACTGTTTTTT
cdr3_aa: CASSLGDLGTSNEKLFF

d_call: TRBD1
v_call: TRBV5-4
clone_size: .
j_call: TRBJ1-1
cdr3_nt: TGTGCCAGCAGCAGGGACAGGGGCACTGAAGCTTTCTTT
cdr3_aa: CASSRDRGTEAFF

d_call: TRBD2
v_call: TRBV27
clone_size: .
j_call: TRBJ2-3
cdr3_nt: TGTGCCAGCAGTTTCGTTTGTGGGAGGGCCGGGGAAGATACGCAGTATTTT
cdr3_aa: CASSFVCGRAGEDTQYF

d_call: .
v_call: TRBV7-9
clone_size: .
j_call: TRBJ2-2
cdr3_nt: TGTGCCAGCAGCTCCCAAATTGGAGTTGGCGGGGAGCTGTTTTTT
cdr3_aa: CASSSQIGVGGELFF

d_call: .
v_call: TRBV25-1
clone_size: .
j_call: TRBJ2-7
cdr3_nt: TGTGCCAGCAGTGAAGCTAGTCTTTACGAGCAGTACTTC
cdr3_aa: CASSEASLYEQYF

d_call: .
v_call: TRBV7-6
clone_size: once
j_call: TRBJ2-2
cdr3_nt: TGTGCCAGCAGCTTAGAATCGGTGGCGGTCGGGGAGCTGTTTTTT
cdr3_aa: CASSLESVAVGELFF

d_call: .
v_call: TRBV5-1
clone_size: .
j_call: TRBJ2-3
cdr3_nt: TGCGCCAGCAGCGTCCCAGCAGATACGCAGTATTTT
cdr3_aa: CASSVPADTQYF

d_call: TRBD2
v_call: TRBV25-1
clone_size: .
j_call: TRBJ2-1
cdr3_nt: TGTGCCAGCAGTGAAAAACTAGCGGGTGAAAAGTTCTTC
cdr3_aa: CASSEKLAGEKFF

d_call: TRBD2
v_call: TRBV18
clone_size: .
j_call: TRBJ2-1
cdr3_nt: TGTGCCAGCTCACCCGAGACTAGCGGGAGGGAGGCACGGCAGTTCTTC
cdr3_aa: CASSPETSGREARQFF

d_call: .
v_call: TRBV18
clone_size: once
j_call: TRBJ1-1
cdr3_nt: TGTGCCAGCTCACGGAACATCTTAGGATTCGTGAACACTGAAGCTTTCTTT
cdr3_aa: CASSRNILGFVNTEAFF

d_call: TRBD1
v_call: TRBV10-1
clone_size: .
j_call: TRBJ2-1
cdr3_nt: TGCGCCAGCAGTGAGTCTTTTTGTCAGGGGGCTTGTGAGCAGTTCTTC
cdr3_aa: CASSESFCQGACEQFF

d_call: .
v_call: TRBV7-2
clone_size: .
j_call: TRBJ2-3
cdr3_nt: TGTGCCAGCAGCTTACTTGGACAAGTCGGTACGCAGTATTTT
cdr3_aa: CASSLLGQVGTQYF

d_call: .
v_call: TRBV28
clone_size: .
j_call: TRBJ2-5
cdr3_nt: TGTGCCAGCAGTTTCCGCTACGGATGGGGCCGAGCCCAGTACTTC
cdr3_aa: CASSFRYGWGRAQYF